These 8 T cell receptor beta chains were sequenced from one sample in a study of blood T cell repertoires in COVID-19. Clones were sequenced by immunoSEQ multiplex PCR, and TCRdb holds only the in-frame ones, with some missing. The table shows 150,000 or so clones, with 86% occurring only once. The sequencing sample was made of peripheral blood. The receptors stem from a man aged 18 to 35 with acute or convalescent COVID-19.

In nucleotides, the CDR3 is TGTGCCAGCAGCCAATCGGGACGACAGGGTTGGCCTGCGAACACTGAAGCTTTCTTT. Its translation is CASSQSGRQGWPANTEAFF. The rearrangement links TRBV3-1 (or the pseudogene TRBV3-2) to TRBJ1-1; TRBD1 matches 7 bases. Losses at the gene ends were 2 bases for V and 1 base for J; bases not matched to a gene: 16. The CDR3 spans 19 residues. Germline CDR1 is LGHDT and CDR2 is YNNKEL (reference sequence).

V gene TRBV19 combines with J gene TRBJ1-4; D may be TRBD1 (6 bases). Trimming pared 7 bases from V and 7 bases from J, leaving 16 bases between. The CDR3 length is 14 residues. The germline V gene encodes CDR1 LNHDA and CDR2 SQIVND (reference sequence). The chain's CDR3 is CASTTQGLREKLFF. The CDR3 coding sequence is TGTGCCAGTACCACCCAGGGGCTCCGTGAAAAACTGTTTTTT. The full variable domain, with the rest looked up from reference TRBV19 and TRBJ1-4, is DGGITQSPKYLFRKEGQNVTLSCEQNLNHDAMYWYRQDPGQGLRLIYYSQIVNDFQKGDIAEGYSVSREKKESFPLTVTSAQKNPTAFYLCASTTQGLREKLFFGSGTQLSVL.

This clone was recorded a few times. This rearrangement joins TRBV5-5 to TRBJ1-4; possibly TRBD1 for D (5 bases). V lost 0 bases and J 6 bases, leaving 9 bases between the germline ends. Germline V gene sequence: CDR1 SGHKS, CDR2 YYEKEE (reference sequence). This CDR3 contains 14 residues. The CDR3 DNA follows: TGTGCCAGCAGCTTGGAGGGGCCCTATGAAAAACTGTTTTTT. It encodes CASSLEGPYEKLFF.

The V and J genes are TRBV29-1 and TRBJ2-3; D call uncertain. Trimming took off 2 bases at V and 1 base at J, with 7 bases between the two ends. From germline, CDR1 is SQVTM and CDR2 ANQGSEA. CDR3 length: 13 amino acids. Written as DNA, the CDR3 is TGCAGCGTTGAACCCGGTGGCACAGATACGCAGTATTTT. This translates into CSVEPGGTDTQYF.

This chain uses TRBV6-5 with TRBJ2-1; 9 bases are shared with TRBD1. Germline V CDR1 and CDR2: MNHEY, SVGAGI. The CDR3 has 15 residues. V shed 6 bases and J 6 bases; nucleotides not matched to a gene: 9. This CDR3 is CASRAPGTGRNEQFF. The DNA of the CDR3 is TGTGCCAGCAGAGCTCCCGGGACAGGGCGCAATGAGCAGTTCTTC.

This clone came up a few times. V usage is TRBV19 and J usage is TRBJ2-1; the match to TRBD1 covers 7 bases. Germline V CDR1 and CDR2: LNHDA, SQIVND (reference sequence). This CDR3 is built from 15 residues. Trimming removed 3 bases from V and 8 bases from J; junction bases left unmatched: 10. Written as DNA, the CDR3 is TGTGCCAGTAGTATGGGTAGGGGGCGCAGGGATGAGCAGTTCTTC. Its protein product is CASSMGRGRRDEQFF.

This chain connects TRBV30 to TRBJ2-7; 8 positions match TRBD1. The CDR3 is 15 amino acids. Germline loops: CDR1 GTSNPN, CDR2 SVGIG (reference sequence). Trimming removed 0 bases from V and 5 bases from J; junction bases left unmatched: 9. Written as DNA, the CDR3 is TGTGCCTGGAGTGTTGGGCGACAGGGGATGGACGAGCAGTACTTC. Its protein is CAWSVGRQGMDEQYF. Full variable domain (outside the CDR3, taken from reference TRBV30 and TRBJ2-7): SQTIHQWPATLVQPVGSPLSLECTVEGTSNPNLYWYRQAAGRGLQLLFYSVGIGQISSEVPQNLSASRPQDRQFILSSKKLLLSDSGFYLCAWSVGRQGMDEQYFGPGTRLTVT.

The chain uses TRBV12-3 or TRBV12-4 and TRBJ1-4, with a possible D match to TRBD1 (5 bases). V was clipped by 1 base and J by 11 bases, with 11 bases between them. CDR3 length: 13 amino acids. CDR3 DNA: TGTGCCAGCAGTTTAGGGGCAGGGACTAAACTGTTTTTT. Amino acid sequence: CASSLGAGTKLFF.